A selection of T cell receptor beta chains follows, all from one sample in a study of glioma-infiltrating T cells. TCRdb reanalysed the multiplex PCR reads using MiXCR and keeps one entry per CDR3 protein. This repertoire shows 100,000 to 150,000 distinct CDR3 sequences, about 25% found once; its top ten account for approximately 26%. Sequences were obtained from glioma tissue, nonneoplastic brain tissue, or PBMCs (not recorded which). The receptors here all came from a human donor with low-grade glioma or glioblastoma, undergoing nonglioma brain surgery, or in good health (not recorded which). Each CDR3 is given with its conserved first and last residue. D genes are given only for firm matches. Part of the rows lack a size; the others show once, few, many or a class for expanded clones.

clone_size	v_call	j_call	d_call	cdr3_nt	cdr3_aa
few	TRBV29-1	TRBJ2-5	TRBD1	TGCAGCGCCTCCCGGGGACAGAAAAGAGAGACCCAGTACTTC	CSASRGQKRETQYF
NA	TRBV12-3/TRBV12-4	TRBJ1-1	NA	TGTGCCAGCAGCCTGGGTTCAATGACAGTCCTTGACGCTTTCTTT	CASSLGSMTVLDAFF
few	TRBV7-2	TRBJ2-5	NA	TGTGCCAGCAGCCCACACTGGGGACAAGAGACCCAGTACTTC	CASSPHWGQETQYF
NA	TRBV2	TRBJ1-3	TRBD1	TGTGCCAGCAGTGGGACCGACAGGGCTGGAAACACCATATATTTT	CASSGTDRAGNTIYF
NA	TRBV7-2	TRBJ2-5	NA	TGTGCCAGCAGCTTATCGTCCGGATGGGAAGGAGAGACCCAGTACTTC	CASSLSSGWEGETQYF
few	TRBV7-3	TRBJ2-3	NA	TGTGCCAGCAGCTTAATAGGGACTACAGGGGCAGATACGCAGTATTTT	CASSLIGTTGADTQYF
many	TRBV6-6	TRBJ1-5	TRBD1	TGTGCCAGCAGTTACGGACAGGGTAGATACAATCAGCCCCAGCATTTT	CASSYGQGRYNQPQHF
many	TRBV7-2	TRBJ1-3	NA	TGTGCCAGCAGCCCCCCAAAGAAAGGCCGTACCATATATTTT	CASSPPKKGRTIYF
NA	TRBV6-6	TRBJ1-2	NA	TGTGCCAGCAGTTACTCGATTGGTGGCACCAACTATGGCTACACCTTC	CASSYSIGGTNYGYTF
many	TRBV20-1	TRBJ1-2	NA	TGCAGTGCTAGGGCCGGTCATGGCTACACCTTC	CSARAGHGYTF
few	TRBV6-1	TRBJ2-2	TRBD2	TGTGCCAGCAGTTCGGGACTAGCGGCGAACACCGGGGAGCTGTTTTTT	CASSSGLAANTGELFF
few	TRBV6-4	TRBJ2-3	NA	TGTGCCAGCAGAACTGGACAGTCTAGCACAGATACGCAGTATTTT	CASRTGQSSTDTQYF
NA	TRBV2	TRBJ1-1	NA	TGTGCCAGCAAAAGAGCCGTTGAAGCTTTCTTT	CASKRAVEAFF
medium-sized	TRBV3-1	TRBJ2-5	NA	TGTGCCAGCAGCCTAAGGGGGAGGGCTAACCAAGAGACCCAGTACTTC	CASSLRGRANQETQYF
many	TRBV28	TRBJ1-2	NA	TGTGCCAGCAGTTCCAGGGTGGGCTACACCTTC	CASSSRVGYTF
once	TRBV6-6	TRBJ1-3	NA	TGTGCCAGCAGTAAGGGCGGCTCTGGAAACACCATATATTTT	CASSKGGSGNTIYF
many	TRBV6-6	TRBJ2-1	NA	TGTGCCAGCAGTTACTCGGGAGGTTACAATGAGCAGTTCTTC	CASSYSGGYNEQFF
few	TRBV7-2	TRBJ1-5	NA	TGTGCCAGCAGCTTAGATGGGCAAAACCGCAATCAGCCCCAGCATTTT	CASSLDGQNRNQPQHF
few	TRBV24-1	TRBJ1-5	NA	TGTGCCACCAGTGATCCCACGGCCGGCAATCAGCCCCAGCATTTT	CATSDPTAGNQPQHF
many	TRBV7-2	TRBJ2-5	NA	TGTGCCAGCAGCTATGTCGGCGGGATCCAAGAGACCCAGTACTTC	CASSYVGGIQETQYF
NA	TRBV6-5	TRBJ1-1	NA	TGTGCCAGCAGGCCACAACAGGTCCCTATGAACACTGAAGCTTTCTTT	CASRPQQVPMNTEAFF
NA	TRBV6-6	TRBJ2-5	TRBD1	TGTGCCAGCAGTTACGGACAGGGGGCTTGGGAGACCCAGTACTTC	CASSYGQGAWETQYF
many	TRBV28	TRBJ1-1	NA	TGTGCCAGCACCGCCCCGACCTCCCGGGGTGAAGCTTTCTTT	CASTAPTSRGEAFF
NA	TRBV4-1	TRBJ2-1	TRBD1	TGCGCCAGCAGCCACCGAACAGGGGACGCATACAATGAGCAGTTCTTC	CASSHRTGDAYNEQFF
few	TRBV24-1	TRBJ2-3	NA	TGTGCCACCAGTGATTTGCGGGGCAGGGCAGATACGCAGTATTTT	CATSDLRGRADTQYF
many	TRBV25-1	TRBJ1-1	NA	TGTGCCAGCAGTGGGCCCGGGCTGGGCACTGAAGCTTTCTTT	CASSGPGLGTEAFF
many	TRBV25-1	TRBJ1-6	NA	TGTGCCAGCAGTGAAGGCGGGTATTCCACCCTCCACTTT	CASSEGGYSTLHF
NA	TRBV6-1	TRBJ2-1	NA	TGTGCCGCAGGCCTGGACAATGAGCAGTTCTTC	CAAGLDNEQFF
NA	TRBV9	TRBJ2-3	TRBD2	TGTGCCAGCAGCGTAGGAGCGGGGGCGGTCACAGATACGCAGTATTTT	CASSVGAGAVTDTQYF
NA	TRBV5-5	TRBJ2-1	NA	TGTGCCAGCAGCTTGGGGGGGGTGGAGCAGTTCTTC	CASSLGGVEQFF
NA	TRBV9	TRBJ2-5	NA	TGTGCCAGCAGCGAGGGGCACGCCCAGTACTTC	CASSEGHAQYF
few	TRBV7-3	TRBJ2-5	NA	TGTGCCAGCAGCTTAACCGCGGCAGTCCAAGAGACCCAGTACTTC	CASSLTAAVQETQYF
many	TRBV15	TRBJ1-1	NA	TGTGCCACCAGCAGAGATTCGACGGACTCTGAAGCTTTCTTT	CATSRDSTDSEAFF
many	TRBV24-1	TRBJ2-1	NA	TGTGCCACCAGTATGACACCTTACAATGAGCAGTTCTTC	CATSMTPYNEQFF
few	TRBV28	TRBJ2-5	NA	TGTGCCAGCAGTCCCTCGCGGCAGACCCAGTACTTC	CASSPSRQTQYF
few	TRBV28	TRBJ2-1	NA	TGTGCCAGCAGTTTACGGGGGCCAGTTAATGAGCAGTTCTTC	CASSLRGPVNEQFF
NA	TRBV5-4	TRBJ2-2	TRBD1	TGTGCCAGCAGCGGGGGACAGAAATCCACCGGGGAGCTGTTTTTT	CASSGGQKSTGELFF
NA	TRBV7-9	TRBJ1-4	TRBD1	TGTGCCAGCAGCACCGGACAGGGGGCGGTTGAAAAACTGTTTTTT	CASSTGQGAVEKLFF
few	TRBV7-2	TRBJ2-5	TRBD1	TGTGCCAGCAGCCGCGACAGGGCTGAAGAGACCCAGTACTTC	CASSRDRAEETQYF
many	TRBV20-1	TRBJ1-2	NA	TGCAGTGCTAGTGATACTAACTATGGCTACACCTTC	CSASDTNYGYTF
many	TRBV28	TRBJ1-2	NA	TGTGCCAGCAGGAGCAGCGCTAACTATGGCTACACCTTC	CASRSSANYGYTF
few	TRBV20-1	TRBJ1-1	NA	TGCAGTGCTAGAGATCCCCAGGAAGGGGTCCACACTGAAGCTTTCTTT	CSARDPQEGVHTEAFF
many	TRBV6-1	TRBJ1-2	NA	TGTGCCAGCAGTGCGGGCCAGGTTATTACCTATGGCTACACCTTC	CASSAGQVITYGYTF
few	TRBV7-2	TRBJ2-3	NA	TGTGCCAGCAGCTTATTCTTTCGGGAAGTTGCAGATACGCAGTATTTT	CASSLFFREVADTQYF
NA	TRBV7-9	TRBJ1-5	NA	TGTGCCAGTATCGGGGGGGCCGTGAGCAATCAGCCCCAGCATTTT	CASIGGAVSNQPQHF
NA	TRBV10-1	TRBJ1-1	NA	TGCGCCAGCAGGACAGCCGTGAACACTGAAGCTTTCTTT	CASRTAVNTEAFF
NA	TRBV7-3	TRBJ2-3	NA	TGTGCCAGCGCCCTAGGGGCAGCCAAAGATACGCAGTATTTT	CASALGAAKDTQYF
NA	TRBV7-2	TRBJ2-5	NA	TGTGCCAGCAGCTTGACTAGTATCGGGGCGGAGACCCAGTACTTC	CASSLTSIGAETQYF
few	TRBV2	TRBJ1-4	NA	TGTGCCAGCAGTGATGGGTTCGGGGTTGGTGAAAAACTGTTTTTT	CASSDGFGVGEKLFF
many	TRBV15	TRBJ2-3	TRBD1	TGTGCCACCAGCAGACGAAGAGGACAGGGTAGCACAGATACGCAGTATTTT	CATSRRRGQGSTDTQYF
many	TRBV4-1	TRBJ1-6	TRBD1	TGCGCCAGCAGCCCAGAACCGGGACAGCCTAATTCACCCCTCCACTTT	CASSPEPGQPNSPLHF